The source of this T cell receptor beta chain is a study of T cells in Graves' hyperthyroidism and ophthalmopathy. Amplification yielded TCR beta CDR3 regions, with RNA transcripts as the source. A first-round RT-PCR of the TCR CDR3 used the HTBI primer set. TCRdb fed the multiplex PCR reads into MiXCR, producing one record per CDR3 protein. Among some 570,000 distinct CDR3 sequences listed, under 20% were seen once. The CDR3 loop spans 15 amino acids. The V end was cut by 4 bases, the J end by 7 bases, with 16 bases between. Germline CDR1 LGHNA, CDR2 YSLEER. The chain couples TRBV4-3 to TRBJ2-2; the D gene is possibly TRBD2 (6 bases). The TCR sequence derives from a woman aged 18-29 years with Graves' ophthalmopathy. Sequences were obtained from blood. CDR3 bases: TGCGCCAGCAGCCCGAGCGGATACGGGAGCGGGGAGCTGTTTTTT. Translated: CASSPSGYGSGELFF.